The TCR beta chain under discussion was sequenced for a study of CD8+ T cells in alopecia areata. About the research overall: Twice a day, 5 to 10 mg of oral tofacitinib was administered to treated patients.

Study-level results: Lesional scalp, especially alopecia totalis/universalis, showed higher clonality than normal scalp. Sharing of TCR sequences between patients (possibly for HLA-related reasons) was less clear than in mice. Scalp sample sequencing also detects resident alphabeta T cells of normal skin.

V was pared by 4 bases and J by 2 bases, with 6 bases between. This CDR3 spans 12 amino acids. CDR1 is SGDLS, CDR2 YYNGEE, per germline. After isolation, RNA underwent reverse transcription to generate cDNA as the sequencing template. The method was immunoSEQ multiplex PCR; TCRdb's version includes in-frame clones alone and lacks a portion of them. Of 90,000 to 100,000 clones in the sample, 35% to 50% were seen once. In regard to this clone: Its cognate antigen is unknown.

The TCR comes from a human donor with alopecia areata. The rearrangement uses TRBV9 and TRBJ1-2, with D uncertain. The sample taken for sequencing was CD4+ T cells sorted from blood. CDR3 nucleotide sequence: TGTGCCAGCAGCACTGACAACTATGGCTACACCTTC. Translated: CASSTDNYGYTF.